What follows are 9 T cell receptor beta chains derived from one specimen sequenced in a study of shared clonotypes between healthy human individuals. Using immunoSEQ multiplex PCR, the repertoire was profiled, and TCRdb retains in-frame clones only, with some absent. Among some 2,000,000 clones, around 95% were seen once, and the ten largest hold about 0.13%. Material for sequencing was naive CD4+ T cells sorted from blood. The sample's subset: CD45RA+ positively selected. All receptors come from a man younger than 35 in good health.

V gene TRBV15 combines with J gene TRBJ2-7; D uncertain. There are 14 residues in the CDR3. Trimming cost V 1 base and J 0 bases, with 7 bases left between them. Germline V CDR1 and CDR2: LNHNV, YYDKDF (reference sequence). CDR3 region: CATSRAGPSYEQYF. DNA for the CDR3: TGTGCCACCAGCAGAGCTGGACCCTCCTACGAGCAGTACTTC.

DNA of the CDR3: TGCGCCAGCAGCTTGGCCAGGGGGAACACCGGGGAGCTGTTTTTT. Translation: CASSLARGNTGELFF. This sequence joins TRBV5-1 and TRBJ2-2, with D tentatively TRBD1 (6 bases). Trimming stripped 0 bases from V and 1 base from J, with 7 bases between. The length of the CDR3 is 15 residues. From germline, CDR1 is SGHRS and CDR2 YFSETQ.

This clone was seen only once. Other nucleotide sequences from this sample produce the same CDR3. The V call is TRBV19, the J call TRBJ2-7; possibly TRBD2 for D (6 bases). Looked up from germline, CDR1 is LNHDA and CDR2 is SQIVND (reference sequence). V was cut by 3 bases and J by 1 base, with 7 bases left in between. This CDR3 has 13 residues. DNA for the CDR3: TGTGCCAGTAGTATTGGGGGGTCCTACGAGCAGTACTTC. Its translation is CASSIGGSYEQYF.

This clone has only one observation. The CDR3 reads CASSYSLGQGVYEQYF. In DNA, the CDR3 is TGTGCCAGCAGCTATAGTTTGGGACAGGGGGTTTACGAGCAGTACTTC. The chain recombines TRBV28 with TRBJ2-7; 11 bases map to TRBD1. Germline assignment: CDR1 MDHEN and CDR2 SYDVKM. J gave up 4 bases and V 6 bases, and 11 bases lay outside the gene matches. This CDR3 spans 16 amino acids.

The chain recombines TRBV6-6 with TRBJ2-6; no definite D call. V was trimmed by 6 bases and J by 0 bases, leaving 6 bases between them. The CDR3 length is 14 residues. CDR1 is MNHNY, CDR2 SVGAGI, per germline (reference sequence). The CDR3 DNA sequence: TGTGCCAGCAGAGGAGACTCTGGGGCCAACGTCCTGACTTTC. Its protein product is CASRGDSGANVLTF.

V is TRBV7-2 and J is TRBJ2-7, with D unresolved. In germline, CDR1 is SGHTA, CDR2 FQGNSA. This CDR3 spans 13 amino acids. Trimming took off 1 base at V and 7 bases at J, with 11 bases between the two ends. CDR3 sequence (DNA): TGTGCCAGCAGCTTAGAGGGCCTTAAGGAGCAGTACTTC. This gives the protein CASSLEGLKEQYF.

The chain recombines TRBV5-6 with TRBJ1-6, with 7 bases lining up with TRBD1. Germline CDR1 is SGHDT and CDR2 is YYEEEE. Trimming took 4 bases from V and 11 from J; bases not matched to a gene: 9. CDR3 length equals 14 residues. The CDR3: CASSGEQGRPPLHF. CDR3 DNA sequence: TGTGCCAGCAGCGGAGAACAGGGGCGGCCACCCCTCCACTTT.

This clone was detected once. Other DNA sequences in the sample encode the same CDR3. The V call is TRBV6-1, the J call TRBJ2-7, with D hard to call. V lost 3 bases, J lost 0 bases, and 6 bases lay in between. Germline V CDR1 and CDR2: MNHNS, SASEGT. The CDR3 consists of 13 residues. The CDR3 nucleotides are TGTGCCAGCAGTGATCCGAGCTCCTACGAGCAGTACTTC. It codes for CASSDPSSYEQYF.

The rearrangement joins TRBV5-1 to TRBJ2-5; TRBD2 aligns across 15 bases. J lost 3 bases, V lost 4 bases, and 10 bases had no gene match. This CDR3 comprises 18 residues. Per the germline V gene, CDR1 is SGHRS and CDR2 is YFSETQ. The CDR3 sequence is CASSPWTSGGGVKETQYF. CDR3 coding DNA: TGCGCCAGCAGCCCGTGGACTAGCGGGGGGGGAGTTAAAGAGACCCAGTACTTC.